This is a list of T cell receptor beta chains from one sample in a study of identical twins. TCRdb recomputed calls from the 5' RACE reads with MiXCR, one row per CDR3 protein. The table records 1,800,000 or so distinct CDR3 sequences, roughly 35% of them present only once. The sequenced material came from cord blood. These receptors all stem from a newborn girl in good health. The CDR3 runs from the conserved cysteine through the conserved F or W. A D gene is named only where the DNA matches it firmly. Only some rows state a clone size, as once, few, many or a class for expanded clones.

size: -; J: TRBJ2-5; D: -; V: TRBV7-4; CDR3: CASSLIRGPKGAQYF; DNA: TGTGCCAGCAGCTTAATCCGGGGGCCTAAGGGGGCCCAGTACTTC
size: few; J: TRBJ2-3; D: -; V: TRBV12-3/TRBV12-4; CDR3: CASSRIPGTNTDTQYF; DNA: TGTGCCAGCAGCCGTATCCCCGGGACCAACACAGATACGCAGTATTTT
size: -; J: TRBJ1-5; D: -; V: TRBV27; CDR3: CASSPLRVRRQGQPQHF; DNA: TGTGCCAGCAGTCCCCTCCGCGTTCGGCGCCAGGGGCAGCCCCAGCATTTT
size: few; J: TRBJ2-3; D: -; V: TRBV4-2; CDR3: CASSRAMGLAYSTDTQYF; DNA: TGTGCCAGCAGCCGAGCTATGGGACTTGCCTATAGCACAGATACGCAGTATTTT
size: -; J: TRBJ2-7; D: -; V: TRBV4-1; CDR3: CASSQDFFRALMGRGSYEQYF; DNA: TGCGCCAGCAGCCAAGACTTTTTTAGGGCTTTGATGGGACGGGGCTCCTACGAGCAGTACTTC
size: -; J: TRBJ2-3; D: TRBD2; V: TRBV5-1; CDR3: CASGSTAGLGGDTQYF; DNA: TGCGCCAGCGGCTCCACTGCGGGTCTCGGGGGGGATACGCAGTATTTT
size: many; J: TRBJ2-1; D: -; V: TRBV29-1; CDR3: CSVKGKRYNEQFF; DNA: TGCAGCGTGAAGGGAAAGCGCTACAATGAGCAGTTCTTC
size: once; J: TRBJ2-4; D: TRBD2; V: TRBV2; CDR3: CASSLFSGRENIQYF; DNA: TGTGCCAGCAGCCTATTTAGCGGGAGAGAAAACATTCAGTACTTC
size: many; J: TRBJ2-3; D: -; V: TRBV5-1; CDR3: CASSFRGGNTDTQYF; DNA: TGCGCCAGCAGCTTCAGGGGCGGGAACACAGATACGCAGTATTTT
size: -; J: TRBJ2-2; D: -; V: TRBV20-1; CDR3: CSAWTRKGSKDTGELFF; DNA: TGCAGTGCTTGGACCAGGAAAGGTTCTAAGGACACCGGGGAGCTGTTTTTT
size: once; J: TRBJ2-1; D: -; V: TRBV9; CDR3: CASSVVEGEQFF; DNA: TGTGCCAGCAGCGTAGTGGAGGGTGAGCAGTTCTTC
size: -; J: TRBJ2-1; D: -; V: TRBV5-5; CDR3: CASRILEAISYNEQFF; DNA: TGTGCCAGCAGAATCCTTGAGGCCATCTCCTACAATGAGCAGTTCTTC
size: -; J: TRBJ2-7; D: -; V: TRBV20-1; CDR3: CSARSWTEDYEQYF; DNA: TGCAGTGCTAGATCCTGGACAGAAGATTACGAGCAGTACTTC
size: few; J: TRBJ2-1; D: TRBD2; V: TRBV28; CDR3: CASSFPTGDATSGSFNEQFF; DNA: TGTGCCAGCAGTTTTCCCACAGGAGACGCCACTAGCGGGAGTTTTAATGAGCAGTTCTTC
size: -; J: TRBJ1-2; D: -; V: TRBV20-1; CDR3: CSESRGGDGYTF; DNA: TGCAGTGAAAGTCGTGGAGGCGATGGCTACACCTTC
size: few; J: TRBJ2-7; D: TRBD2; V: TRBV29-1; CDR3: CSVCSGSTSYNEQYF; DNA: TGCAGCGTATGTAGCGGGAGCACTTCTTACAATGAGCAGTACTTC
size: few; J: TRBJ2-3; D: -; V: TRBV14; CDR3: CASSQLYPSTDTQYF; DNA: TGTGCCAGCAGCCAACTTTACCCCTCCACAGATACGCAGTATTTT
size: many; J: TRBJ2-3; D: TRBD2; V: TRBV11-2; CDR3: CASSPSGGWGTDTQYF; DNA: TGTGCCAGCAGCCCCAGCGGGGGTTGGGGCACAGATACGCAGTATTTT
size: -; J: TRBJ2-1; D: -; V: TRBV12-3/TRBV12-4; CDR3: CASSPGGLSSYNEQFF; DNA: TGTGCCAGCAGTCCGGGCGGACTCAGCTCCTACAATGAGCAGTTCTTC
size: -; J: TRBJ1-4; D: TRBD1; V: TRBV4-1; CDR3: CASSQDPRQGPWEKLFF; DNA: TGCGCCAGCAGCCAAGATCCTCGACAGGGGCCATGGGAAAAACTGTTTTTT
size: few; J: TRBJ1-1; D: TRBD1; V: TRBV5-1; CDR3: CASSLPQTGRTEAFF; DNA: TGCGCCAGCAGCTTGCCACAGACAGGGCGCACTGAAGCTTTCTTT
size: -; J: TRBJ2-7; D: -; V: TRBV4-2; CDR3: CASSSRRGRGEQYF; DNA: TGTGCCAGCAGCTCCCGACGGGGAAGAGGCGAGCAGTACTTC
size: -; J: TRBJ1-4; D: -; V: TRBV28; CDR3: CASSRGGGGDEKLFF; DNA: TGTGCCAGCAGCCGGGGGGGTGGCGGGGATGAAAAACTGTTTTTT
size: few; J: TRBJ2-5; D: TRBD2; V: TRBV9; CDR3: CASSETPSGGLYQETQYF; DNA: TGTGCCAGCAGCGAGACCCCTAGCGGGGGGCTTTACCAAGAGACCCAGTACTTC
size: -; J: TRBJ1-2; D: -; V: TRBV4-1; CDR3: CASSQDHASRSNYGYTF; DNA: TGCGCCAGCAGCCAAGATCATGCCAGCAGATCTAACTATGGCTACACCTTC
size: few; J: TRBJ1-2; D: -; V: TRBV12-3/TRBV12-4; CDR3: CASRFMGGDYGYTF; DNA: TGTGCCAGCAGATTTATGGGGGGTGACTATGGCTACACCTTC
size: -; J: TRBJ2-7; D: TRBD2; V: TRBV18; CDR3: CASSPGTTSEQYF; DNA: TGTGCCAGCTCACCAGGGACTACGAGCGAGCAGTACTTC
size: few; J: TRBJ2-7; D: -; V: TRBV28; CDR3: CASRREPAGPYEQYF; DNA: TGTGCCAGCAGGCGCGAGCCGGCAGGCCCCTACGAGCAGTACTTC
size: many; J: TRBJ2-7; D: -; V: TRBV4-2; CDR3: CASSQQTSGEQYF; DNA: TGTGCCAGCAGCCAGCAGACTAGTGGCGAGCAGTACTTC
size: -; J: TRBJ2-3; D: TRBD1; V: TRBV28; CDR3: CASGQGDTDTQYF; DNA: TGTGCCAGCGGACAGGGAGACACAGATACGCAGTATTTT
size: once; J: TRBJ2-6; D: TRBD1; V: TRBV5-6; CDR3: CASSLVLQGATLINSGANFLTF; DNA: TGTGCCAGCAGCTTGGTCCTGCAGGGGGCTACCTTAATAAATTCTGGGGCCAACTTCCTGACTTTC
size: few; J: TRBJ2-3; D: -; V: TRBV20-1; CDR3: CSARMDTQYF; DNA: TGCAGTGCCAGGATGGATACGCAGTATTTT
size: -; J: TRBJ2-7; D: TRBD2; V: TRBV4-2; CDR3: CASSHAGTSYEQYF; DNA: TGTGCCAGCAGCCACGCCGGGACTAGCTACGAGCAGTACTTC
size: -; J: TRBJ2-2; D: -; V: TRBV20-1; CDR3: CSASVGTPWSGELFF; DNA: TGCAGTGCTAGCGTCGGGACTCCATGGTCCGGGGAGCTGTTTTTT
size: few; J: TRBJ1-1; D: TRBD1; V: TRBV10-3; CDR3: CAISRGRGDTEAFF; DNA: TGTGCCATCAGTAGGGGCAGGGGGGACACTGAAGCTTTCTTT